The next 24 T cell receptor beta chains were all read from a single sample in a study of T-cell reconstitution after alpha-beta-depleted transplantation in children. The library targeted TCRbeta and was prepared with unique molecular identifiers. TCRdb processed the PCR reads anew with MiXCR; each CDR3 protein has one entry. The repertoire holds about 420,000 distinct CDR3 sequences, with around 15% as singletons. The sample here was PBMCs, mostly from graft donor cells, taken 360 days after TCRalphabeta/CD19-depleted stem cell transplant. These receptors all come from a boy under two years old who had a stem cell transplant for Wiskott-Aldrich syndrome, so the T cells may come from the graft donor.

This rearrangement joins TRBV18 to TRBJ2-3; D uncertain. Germline V CDR1 and CDR2: KGHSH, LQKENI. The ends were cut back, 4 bases at V and 5 bases at J, with 10 bases in the middle. CDR3 size: 13 residues. The CDR3 sequence: CASSRSGLDTQYF. The CDR3 DNA follows: TGTGCCAGCTCACGATCAGGCCTAGATACGCAGTATTTT.

V is TRBV5-4 and J is TRBJ2-7; unclear D gene. The CDR3 loop spans 13 amino acids. Per the germline V gene, CDR1 is SGHNT and CDR2 is YYREEE (reference sequence). Trimming took 0 bases from V and 3 from J, leaving 7 bases between them. DNA of the CDR3: TGTGCCAGCAGCTTGGAACTGCACTACGAGCAGTACTTC. Protein sequence: CASSLELHYEQYF.

This clonotype was seen a handful of times. This chain joins TRBV4-3 and TRBJ2-2, with 7 bases matching TRBD2. This CDR3 spans 16 amino acids. The V gene's germline CDR1 is LGHNA and CDR2 YSLEER. V gave up 0 bases and J gave up 1 base; unmatched junction bases: 2. CDR3 coding DNA: TGCGCCAGCAGCCAAGAAGGCGGGAGGAACACCGGGGAGCTGTTTTTT. Amino acids: CASSQEGGRNTGELFF.

The chain is built from TRBV29-1 and TRBJ1-1; the D gene is possibly TRBD1 (5 bases). The CDR3 has 10 residues. V lost 7 bases and J lost 11, with 14 bases in between. In germline, CDR1 is SQVTM, CDR2 ANQGSEA. The CDR3 DNA reads as TGCAGCGGAGGGGAGGGCCCGGCTTTCTTT. Translated, it gives CSGGEGPAFF.

This clonotype was counted a few times. V usage is TRBV4-1 and J usage is TRBJ2-2, with 12 bases lining up with TRBD2. Germline CDR1 and CDR2: MGHRA and YSYEKL. V lost 4 bases, J lost 6 bases, and 3 bases stayed unmatched. The CDR3 is 15 amino acids. In nucleotides, the CDR3 is TGCGCCAGCAGCCTGCGGACTAGCGGGGCCGGGGAGCTGTTTTTT. Its protein is CASSLRTSGAGELFF.

This rearrangement joins TRBV13 to TRBJ1-2; weak D call: TRBD1 (5 bases). V lost 2 bases, J lost 5 bases, and 9 bases lay in between. The CDR3 is 13 residues long. In germline, CDR1 is PRHDT, CDR2 FYEKMQ (reference sequence). In nucleotides, the CDR3 is TGTGCCAGCAGCTTATCGGGGCAGTATGGCTACACCTTC. It encodes CASSLSGQYGYTF.

This clonotype was detected ten times or more. The chain recombines TRBV7-9 with TRBJ2-2; no reliable D call. The CDR3 has 12 amino acids. Trimming shortened V by 2 bases and J by 6 bases, and 4 bases separated the two germline ends. Germline CDR1 SEHNR, CDR2 FQNEAQ (reference sequence). CDR3 amino acids: CASSLWAGELFF. In DNA form, the CDR3 reads TGTGCCAGCAGCTTATGGGCCGGGGAGCTGTTTTTT.

The gene calls are TRBV3-1 and TRBJ2-4; no firm D call. There are 15 residues in the CDR3. Germline assignment: CDR1 LGHDT and CDR2 YNNKEL (reference sequence). With 0 bases removed from V and 1 base from J, the gap between germline ends came to 7 bases. The CDR3 DNA is TGTGCCAGCAGCCAAGAGTACCCGGCCAAAAACATTCAGTACTTC. Protein sequence: CASSQEYPAKNIQYF.

V usage is TRBV11-2 and J usage is TRBJ2-2; TRBD2 might be the D (5 bases). Germline CDR1 and CDR2: SGHAT and FQNNGV. This CDR3 contains 17 residues. The V gene lost 0 bases and the J gene lost 7 bases, with 18 bases spanning the gap. The CDR3 DNA reads as TGTGCCAGCAGCTTAGATCCTCTAGCCGGGCACGGCGGGGAGCTGTTTTTT. It is translated as CASSLDPLAGHGGELFF.

The chain has TRBV4-3 and TRBJ2-1; maybe TRBD2 (6 bases). With 0 bases removed from V and 6 bases from J, the gap between germline ends came to 21 bases. The CDR3 sequence is 18 residues long. Germline lookup yields CDR1 LGHNA and CDR2 YSLEER. The CDR3 reads CASSQDQLADRWANEQFF. The CDR3 DNA reads TGCGCCAGCAGCCAAGATCAGTTAGCGGACCGCTGGGCCAATGAGCAGTTCTTC.

This clonotype was seen at least ten times. The chain carries TRBV3-1 and TRBJ2-7, with D possibly matching TRBD2 (5 bases). V was trimmed by 4 bases and J by 0 bases, leaving 13 bases between them. Germline values: CDR1 LGHDT, CDR2 YNNKEL (reference sequence). CDR3 length: 15 residues. CDR3 loop: CASSLTRISSYEQYF. CDR3 nucleotide sequence: TGTGCCAGCAGCCTTACTAGAATCAGCTCCTACGAGCAGTACTTC.

This clonotype was counted a few times. This sequence joins TRBV12-1 and TRBJ2-7. TRBV12-1 is labeled a pseudogene. This CDR3 has 9 amino acids. The CDR3 bases are TGTGCCAGCAGCTTGGAGAATTTTTTC. Encoded protein: CASSLENFF.

A few counts support this clonotype. The chain combines TRBV6-1 with TRBJ2-5; 7 bases fit TRBD1. This CDR3 is built from 14 residues. The V and J ends lost 6 bases and 6 bases, in that order; junction bases with no gene match: 10. Germline V gene sequence: CDR1 MNHNS, CDR2 SASEGT. The CDR3 loop is CASSLTTGQQTQYF. The CDR3 DNA is TGTGCCAGCAGCCTTACCACGGGACAGCAGACCCAGTACTTC.

This clonotype was counted a few times. The chain combines TRBV30 with TRBJ2-1; the D gene is possibly TRBD2 (7 bases). V gave up 0 bases and J gave up 2 bases, with 14 bases separating them. Per the germline V gene, CDR1 is GTSNPN and CDR2 is SVGIG (reference sequence). The CDR3 sequence is 16 residues long. CDR3 nucleotide sequence: TGTGCCTGGAGTGTAGGGGGGGCTATCCCCTACAATGAGCAGTTCTTC. Translated: CAWSVGGAIPYNEQFF.

This clonotype was seen repeatedly, ten times or more. The chain carries TRBV11-2 and TRBJ2-5; TRBD2 might be the D (6 bases). This CDR3 spans 14 amino acids. V shed 5 bases and J shed 8 bases, with 18 bases lying between them. Germline V gene data show CDR1 as SGHAT and CDR2 as FQNNGV. The CDR3 nucleotides read TGTGCCAGCAGCGAAATACCAAACGGGGGAACCCAGTACTTC. This encodes CASSEIPNGGTQYF.

This clonotype was seen a handful of times. This chain uses TRBV7-9 with TRBJ2-1, with 7 bases fitting TRBD2. After removal of 8 bases from V and 4 bases from J, the junction contained 8 bases not matched to a gene. This CDR3 has 14 residues. CDR1 and CDR2 from the germline V gene are SEHNR and FQNEAQ (reference sequence). The CDR3 nucleotides are TGTGCCAGCGCTAGGGCTAGCGGATACAATGAGCAGTTCTTC. Translating gives CASARASGYNEQFF.

This clonotype was seen ten or more times. The CDR3 DNA sequence: TGCGCCAGCAGCCAAGATCCCCGGATGCACACAGATACGCAGTATTTT. Translated: CASSQDPRMHTDTQYF. This rearrangement joins TRBV4-3 to TRBJ2-3, with D unclear. From germline, CDR1 is LGHNA and CDR2 YSLEER. There are 16 residues in the CDR3. V lost 0 bases and J lost 2, with 12 bases in between.

This clonotype was observed many times. This chain uses TRBV12-3 or TRBV12-4 with TRBJ2-7; D is unresolved. This CDR3 region has 11 residues. V was pared by 4 bases and J by 3 bases, with 4 bases between. As DNA, the CDR3 is TGTGCCAGCAGTTCATTCTACGAGCAGTACTTC. Translated, it gives CASSSFYEQYF.

At least ten counts were recorded for this clonotype. The rearrangement links TRBV12-3 or TRBV12-4 to TRBJ2-7, with 11 bases aligning to TRBD2. Germline trimming cut 3 bases from V and 3 bases from J; bases unmatched to any gene: 1. The CDR3 covers 14 residues. The CDR3 sequence: CASSFGTSGYEQYF. DNA for the CDR3: TGTGCCAGCAGTTTTGGGACTAGCGGCTACGAGCAGTACTTC.

The genes are TRBV5-1 and TRBJ2-1; TRBD2 might be the D (5 bases). CDR1 and CDR2 (germline): SGHRS, YFSETQ. Trimming pared 2 bases from V and 2 bases from J, leaving 8 bases between. The CDR3 loop spans 14 amino acids. The CDR3 DNA reads TGCGCCAGCAGCTTCCGGGATCCCTACAATGAGCAGTTCTTC. Translating gives CASSFRDPYNEQFF.

The V call is TRBV7-9, the J call TRBJ2-2; TRBD1 is a possible D gene (6 bases). The CDR3 is 13 amino acids. Germline V gives CDR1 SEHNR, CDR2 FQNEAQ (reference sequence). V lost 8 bases, J lost 3 bases, and 10 bases lay in between. The CDR3 is CASGDTYTGELFF. In DNA form, the CDR3 reads TGTGCCAGCGGGGACACCTACACCGGGGAGCTGTTTTTT.

There are a few counts of this clonotype. The CDR3 DNA reads as TGCAGCGTTGCGGGGAGGGCTGGAAACACCATATATTTT. Amino acids: CSVAGRAGNTIYF. This chain connects TRBV29-1 to TRBJ1-3; unclear D gene. This CDR3 spans 13 amino acids. Trimming left V 4 bases short and J 2 bases short, with 9 bases between. CDR1 is SQVTM, CDR2 ANQGSEA, per germline.

The rearrangement links TRBV3-1 to TRBJ2-4; TRBD2 might be the D (5 bases). The CDR3 is 17 residues long. The germline V gene encodes CDR1 LGHDT and CDR2 YNNKEL (reference sequence). Trimming pared 0 bases from V and 3 bases from J, leaving 15 bases between. CDR3 sequence (DNA): TGTGCCAGCAGCCAAGAGGGGTCGGGGAATGACAAAAACATTCAGTACTTC. Translated, it gives CASSQEGSGNDKNIQYF. Complete variable domain (other parts from reference TRBV3-1 and TRBJ2-4): DTAVSQTPKYLVTQMGNDKSIKCEQNLGHDTMYWYKQDSKKFLKIMFSYNNKELIINETVPNRFSPKSPDKAHLNLHINSLELGDSAVYFCASSQEGSGNDKNIQYFGAGTRLSVL.

This chain joins TRBV29-1 and TRBJ2-7; 9 bases align to TRBD2. The CDR3 length is 14 residues. Trimming took 4 bases from V and 4 from J; bases not matched to a gene: 8. Germline-derived CDR1 and CDR2 are SQVTM and ANQGSEA. The CDR3 loop is CSVGIAGGPYEQYF. DNA for the CDR3: TGCAGCGTTGGAATTGCGGGAGGGCCATACGAGCAGTACTTC.